This record concerns one T cell receptor (beta chain) sequence. Its antigen is unidentified. Germline V gene data show CDR1 as SGHTA and CDR2 as FQGNSA. CDR3 length equals 13 residues. Both 60 Vbeta primers and 13 Jbeta primers went into the PCR. Generated by immunoSEQ multiplex PCR, the TCRdb table keeps only in-frame clones and is missing some. The data show some 96,000 clones, roughly 80% seen once. This entry comes from a study of cytomegalovirus exposure and HLA in healthy donors. Study outcomes and limitations: Near-uniform donor sequencing depth was presumed by presence/absence analyses. About 87% or about 30% of the time was how often most TCR beta V segments were productive, according to an earlier analysis.

The origin of this receptor is a man aged 35-49 years in good health and CMV-seropositive. Sequences were obtained from PBMCs. V usage is TRBV7-2 and J usage is TRBJ2-5, with 9 bases fitting TRBD2. Matching the DNA end better, TRBJ2-7 makes the J call doubtful. This chain's CDR3 is CATGPSGVHEQYF. CDR3 nucleotides: TGTGCCACGGGGCCTAGCGGGGTCCACGAGCAGTACTTC.